This TCR beta chain was profiled in a study of cytomegalovirus exposure and HLA in healthy donors. Study-wide points: Later analysis placed DRB1 highest and HLA-C lowest in TCR association rates, which differed by HLA locus. The study assumed roughly uniform donor sequencing depth for presence/absence analyses.

Both 60 Vbeta primers and 13 Jbeta primers went into the PCR. Here immunoSEQ multiplex PCR was the method, and the copy in TCRdb shows in-frame clones only, minus some. This sample's table has more than 100,000 clones. This CDR3 contains 13 residues. Deletions cut 6 bases from V and 3 bases from J, with 11 bases between. Germline CDR1 MNHEY, CDR2 SMNVEV (reference sequence). With respect to this clone: Its antigen is still unknown.

The rearrangement joins TRBV27 to TRBJ1-1; a possible D gene is TRBD1 (6 bases). The source of this sequence is a woman aged 40 to 50 in good health and CMV-seronegative. Source material: PBMCs. The CDR3 sequence: CASRTSGDTEAFF. The CDR3 DNA sequence: TGTGCCAGCAGAACTTCAGGGGACACTGAAGCTTTCTTT.